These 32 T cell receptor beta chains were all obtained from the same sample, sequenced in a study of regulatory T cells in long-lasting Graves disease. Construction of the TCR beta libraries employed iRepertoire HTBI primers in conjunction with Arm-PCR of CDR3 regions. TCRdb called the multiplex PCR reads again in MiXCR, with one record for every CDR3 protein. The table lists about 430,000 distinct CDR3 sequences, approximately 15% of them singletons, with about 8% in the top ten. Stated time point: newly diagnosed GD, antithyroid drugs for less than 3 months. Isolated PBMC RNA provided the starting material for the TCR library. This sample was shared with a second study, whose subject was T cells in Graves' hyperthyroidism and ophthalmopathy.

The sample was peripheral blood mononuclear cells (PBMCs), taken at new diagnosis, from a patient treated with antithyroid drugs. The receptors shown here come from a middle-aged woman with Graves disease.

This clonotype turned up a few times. CDR3 DNA sequence: TGTGCCATCAGTGAAGCTAGCGGGAGTAGGTCCTACGAGCAGTACTTC. This sequence encodes CAISEASGSRSYEQYF. This chain uses TRBV10-3 with TRBJ2-7, with TRBD2 matching 10 bases. The CDR3 sequence is 16 residues long. J lost 1 base, V lost 3 bases, and 6 bases had no gene match. The V gene's germline CDR1 is ENHRY and CDR2 SYGVKD.

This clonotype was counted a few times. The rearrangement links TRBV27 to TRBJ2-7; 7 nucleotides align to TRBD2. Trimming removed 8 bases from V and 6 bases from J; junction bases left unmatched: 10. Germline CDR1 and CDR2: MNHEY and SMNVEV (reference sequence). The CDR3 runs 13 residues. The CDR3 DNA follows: TGTGCCAGCCGGGGGTGGGAGGGTGGCGAGCAGTACTTC. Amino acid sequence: CASRGWEGGEQYF.

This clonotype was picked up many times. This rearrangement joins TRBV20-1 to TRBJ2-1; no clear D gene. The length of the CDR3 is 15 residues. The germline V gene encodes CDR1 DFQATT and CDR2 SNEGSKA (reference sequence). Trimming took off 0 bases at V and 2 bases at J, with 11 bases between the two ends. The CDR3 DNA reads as TGCAGTGCTAGAGATCTTGCCGTCCCCTACAATGAGCAGTTCTTC. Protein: CSARDLAVPYNEQFF.

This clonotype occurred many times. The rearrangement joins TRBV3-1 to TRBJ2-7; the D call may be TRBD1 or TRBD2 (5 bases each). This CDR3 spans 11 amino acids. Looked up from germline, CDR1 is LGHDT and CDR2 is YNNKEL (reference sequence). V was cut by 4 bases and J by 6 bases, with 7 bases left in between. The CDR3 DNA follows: TGTGCCAGCAGCCGGGGGATCGAGCAGTACTTC. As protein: CASSRGIEQYF.

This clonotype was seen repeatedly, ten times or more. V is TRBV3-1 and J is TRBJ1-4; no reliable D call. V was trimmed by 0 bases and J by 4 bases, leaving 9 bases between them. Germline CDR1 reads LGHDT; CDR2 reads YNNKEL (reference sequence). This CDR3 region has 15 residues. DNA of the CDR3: TGTGCCAGCAGCCAAGATGCTGGGTTTAATGAAAAACTGTTTTTT. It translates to CASSQDAGFNEKLFF.

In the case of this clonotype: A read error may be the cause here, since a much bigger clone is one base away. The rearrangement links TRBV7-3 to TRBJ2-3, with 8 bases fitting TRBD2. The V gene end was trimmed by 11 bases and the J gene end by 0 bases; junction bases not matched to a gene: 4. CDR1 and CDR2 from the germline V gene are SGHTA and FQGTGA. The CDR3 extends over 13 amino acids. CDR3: CAGTSGSTDTQYF. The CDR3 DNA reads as TGTGCCGGCACTAGCGGCAGCACAGATACGCAGTATTTT.

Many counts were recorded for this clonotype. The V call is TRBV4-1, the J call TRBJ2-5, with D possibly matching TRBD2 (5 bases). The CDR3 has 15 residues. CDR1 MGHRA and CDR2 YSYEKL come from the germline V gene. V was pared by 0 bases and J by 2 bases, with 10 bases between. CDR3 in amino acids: CASSQDGTGQETQYF. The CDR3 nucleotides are TGCGCCAGCAGCCAAGACGGTACGGGACAAGAGACCCAGTACTTC.

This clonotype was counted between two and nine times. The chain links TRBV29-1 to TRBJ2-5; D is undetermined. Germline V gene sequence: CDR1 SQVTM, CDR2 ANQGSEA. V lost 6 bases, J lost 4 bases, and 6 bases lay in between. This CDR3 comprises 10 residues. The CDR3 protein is CSVWLETQYF. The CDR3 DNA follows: TGCAGCGTGTGGTTAGAGACCCAGTACTTC.

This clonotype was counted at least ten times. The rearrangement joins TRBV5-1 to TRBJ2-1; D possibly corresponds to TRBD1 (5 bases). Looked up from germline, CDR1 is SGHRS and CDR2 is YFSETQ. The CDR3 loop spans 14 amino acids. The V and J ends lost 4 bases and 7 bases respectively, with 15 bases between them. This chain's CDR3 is CASSPDNSVNEQFF. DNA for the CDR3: TGCGCCAGCAGCCCGGACAACTCGGTGAATGAGCAGTTCTTC.

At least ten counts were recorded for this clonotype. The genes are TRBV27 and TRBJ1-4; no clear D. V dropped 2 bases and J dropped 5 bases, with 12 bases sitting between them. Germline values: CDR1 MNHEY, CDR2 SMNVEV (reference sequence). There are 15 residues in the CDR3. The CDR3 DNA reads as TGTGCCAGCAGTTTAACGGCCCTATGGAATGAAAAACTGTTTTTT. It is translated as CASSLTALWNEKLFF.

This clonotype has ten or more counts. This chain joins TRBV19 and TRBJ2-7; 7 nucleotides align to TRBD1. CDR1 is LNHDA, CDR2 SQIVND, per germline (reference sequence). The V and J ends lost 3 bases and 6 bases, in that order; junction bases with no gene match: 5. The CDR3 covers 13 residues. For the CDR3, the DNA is TGTGCCAGTAGTATCGGGACAGCCTCCGAGCAGTACTTC. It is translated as CASSIGTASEQYF.

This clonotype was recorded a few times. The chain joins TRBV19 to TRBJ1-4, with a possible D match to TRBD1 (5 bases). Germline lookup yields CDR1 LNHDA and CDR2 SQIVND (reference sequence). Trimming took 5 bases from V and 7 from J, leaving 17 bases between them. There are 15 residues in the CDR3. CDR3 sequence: CASSPRGGYGEKLFF. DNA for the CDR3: TGTGCCAGTAGTCCCCGGGGGGGGTACGGTGAAAAACTGTTTTTT.

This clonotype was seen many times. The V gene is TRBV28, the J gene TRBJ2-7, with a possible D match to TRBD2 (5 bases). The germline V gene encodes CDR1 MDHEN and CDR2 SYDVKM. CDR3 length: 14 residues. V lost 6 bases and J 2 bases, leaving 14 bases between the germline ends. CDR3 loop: CASSPGGLAYEQYF. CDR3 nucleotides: TGTGCCAGCAGCCCCGGCGGGCTAGCCTACGAGCAGTACTTC.

The CDR3 DNA reads as TGTGCCAGCAGTTACTCGGCTAGGTTCAATGAGCAGTTCTTC. Its translation: CASSYSARFNEQFF. The rearrangement joins TRBV6-2 or TRBV6-3 to TRBJ2-1; D call uncertain. This CDR3 spans 14 amino acids. The germline CDR1 and CDR2 sequences are MNHEY and SVGEGT. Trimming stripped 0 bases from V and 6 bases from J, with 9 bases between.

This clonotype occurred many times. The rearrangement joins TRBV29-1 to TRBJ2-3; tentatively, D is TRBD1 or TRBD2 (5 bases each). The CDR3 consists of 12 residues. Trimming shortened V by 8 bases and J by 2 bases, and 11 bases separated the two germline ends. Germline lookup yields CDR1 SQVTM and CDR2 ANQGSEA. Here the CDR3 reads CSFGTPTDTQYF. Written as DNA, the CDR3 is TGCAGCTTCGGGACCCCCACAGATACGCAGTATTTT.

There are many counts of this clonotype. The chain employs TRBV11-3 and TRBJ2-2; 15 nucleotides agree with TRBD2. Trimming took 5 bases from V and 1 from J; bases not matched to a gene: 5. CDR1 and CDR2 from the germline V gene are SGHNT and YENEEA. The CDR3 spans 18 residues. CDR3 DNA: TGTGCCAGCAGCCCCGGACTAGCGGGAGGGTTGAACACCGGGGAGCTGTTTTTT. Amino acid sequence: CASSPGLAGGLNTGELFF.

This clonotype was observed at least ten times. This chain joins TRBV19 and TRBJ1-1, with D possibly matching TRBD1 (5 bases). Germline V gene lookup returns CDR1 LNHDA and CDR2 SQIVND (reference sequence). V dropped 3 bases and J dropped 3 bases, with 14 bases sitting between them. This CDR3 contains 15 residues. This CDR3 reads CASSIQGLLYTEAFF. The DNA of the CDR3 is TGTGCCAGTAGTATCCAGGGACTTTTGTACACTGAAGCTTTCTTT.

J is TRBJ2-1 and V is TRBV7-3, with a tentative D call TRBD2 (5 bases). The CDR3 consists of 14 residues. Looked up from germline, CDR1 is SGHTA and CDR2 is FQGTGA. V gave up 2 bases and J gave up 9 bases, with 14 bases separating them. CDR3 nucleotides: TGTGCCAGCAGCTTATATGTGGCCGCGGGTGAGCAGTTCTTC. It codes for CASSLYVAAGEQFF.

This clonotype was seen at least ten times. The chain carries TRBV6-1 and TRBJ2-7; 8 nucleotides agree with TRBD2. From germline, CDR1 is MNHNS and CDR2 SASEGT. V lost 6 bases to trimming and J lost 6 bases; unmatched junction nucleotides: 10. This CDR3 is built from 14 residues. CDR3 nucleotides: TGTGCCAGCAGCTTAGTTGGACTAGCCTTCGAGCAGTACTTC. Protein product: CASSLVGLAFEQYF.

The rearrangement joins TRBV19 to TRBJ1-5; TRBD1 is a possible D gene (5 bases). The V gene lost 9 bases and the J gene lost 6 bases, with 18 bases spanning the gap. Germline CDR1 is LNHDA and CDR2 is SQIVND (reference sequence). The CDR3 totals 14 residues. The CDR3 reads CASWDPSLAQPQHF. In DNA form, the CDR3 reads TGTGCCAGCTGGGACCCGAGCCTGGCTCAGCCCCAGCATTTT.

The CDR3 DNA reads as TGCGCCAGCAGTGGCCCCGGGACTAGCGCTCGCGAGCAGTACTTC. It encodes CASSGPGTSAREQYF. The gene calls are TRBV10-2 and TRBJ2-7; 10 bases agree with TRBD2. The V segment lost 4 bases and the J segment 6 bases; nucleotides outside the gene matches: 9. CDR1 and CDR2 from the germline V gene are WSHSY and SAAADI. This CDR3 comprises 15 residues.

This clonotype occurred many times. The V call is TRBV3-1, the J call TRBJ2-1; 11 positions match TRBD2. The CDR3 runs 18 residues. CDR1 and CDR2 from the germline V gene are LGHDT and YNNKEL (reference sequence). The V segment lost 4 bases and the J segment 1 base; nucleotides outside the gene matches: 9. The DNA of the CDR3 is TGTGCCAGCAGCCGACTAGCGGGATCTCAAGAGTCCTACAATGAGCAGTTCTTC. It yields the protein CASSRLAGSQESYNEQFF.

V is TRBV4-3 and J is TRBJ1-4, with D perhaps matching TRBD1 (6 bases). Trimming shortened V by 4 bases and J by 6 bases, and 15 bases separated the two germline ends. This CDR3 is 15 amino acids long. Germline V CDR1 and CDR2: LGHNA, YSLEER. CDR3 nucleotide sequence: TGCGCCAGCAGCCGAAAGGGGGGGGTCGATGAAAAACTGTTTTTT. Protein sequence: CASSRKGGVDEKLFF.

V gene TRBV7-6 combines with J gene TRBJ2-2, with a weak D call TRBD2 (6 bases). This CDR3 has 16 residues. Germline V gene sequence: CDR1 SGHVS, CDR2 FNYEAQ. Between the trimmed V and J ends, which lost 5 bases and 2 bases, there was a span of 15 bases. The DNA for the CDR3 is TGTGCCAGCAGCCCAGACGGTGGGACTAACACCGGGGAGCTGTTTTTT. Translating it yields CASSPDGGTNTGELFF.

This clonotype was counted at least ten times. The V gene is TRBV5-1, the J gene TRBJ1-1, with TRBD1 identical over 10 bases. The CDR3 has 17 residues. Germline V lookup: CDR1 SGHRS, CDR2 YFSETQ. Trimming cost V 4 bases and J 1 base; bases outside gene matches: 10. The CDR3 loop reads CASSHGTGVLGNTEAFF. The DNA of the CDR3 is TGCGCCAGCAGCCATGGGACAGGGGTTTTGGGGAACACTGAAGCTTTCTTT.

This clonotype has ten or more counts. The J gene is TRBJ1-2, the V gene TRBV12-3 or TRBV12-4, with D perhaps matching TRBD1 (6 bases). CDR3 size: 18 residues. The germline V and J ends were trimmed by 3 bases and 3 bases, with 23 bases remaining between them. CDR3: CASSLDSTLGGAYYGYTF. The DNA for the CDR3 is TGTGCCAGCAGTTTGGACAGTACGTTGGGAGGGGCGTACTATGGCTACACCTTC.

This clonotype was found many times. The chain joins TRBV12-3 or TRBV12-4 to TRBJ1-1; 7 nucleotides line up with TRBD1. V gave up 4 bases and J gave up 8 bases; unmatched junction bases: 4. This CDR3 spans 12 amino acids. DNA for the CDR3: TGTGCCAGCAGTTCTCCGGGACAGGAAGCTTTCTTT. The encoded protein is CASSSPGQEAFF.

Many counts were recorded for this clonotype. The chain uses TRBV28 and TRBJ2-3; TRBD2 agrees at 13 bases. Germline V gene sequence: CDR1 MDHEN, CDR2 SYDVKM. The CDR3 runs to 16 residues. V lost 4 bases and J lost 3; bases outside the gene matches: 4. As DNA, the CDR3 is TGTGCCAGCAGTTCCACTAGCGGGAGGGGTACAGATACGCAGTATTTT. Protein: CASSSTSGRGTDTQYF.

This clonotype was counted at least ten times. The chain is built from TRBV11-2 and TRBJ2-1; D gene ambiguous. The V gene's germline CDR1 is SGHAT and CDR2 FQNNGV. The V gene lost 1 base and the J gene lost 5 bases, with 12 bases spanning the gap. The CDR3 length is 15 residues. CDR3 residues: CASSLVVAVDNEQFF. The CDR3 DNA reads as TGTGCCAGCAGCTTAGTAGTGGCGGTTGACAATGAGCAGTTCTTC.

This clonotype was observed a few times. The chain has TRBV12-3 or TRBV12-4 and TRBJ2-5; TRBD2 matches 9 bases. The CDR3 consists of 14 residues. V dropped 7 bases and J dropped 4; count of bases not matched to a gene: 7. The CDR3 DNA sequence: TGTGCCAGCACCAATCCTAGCGGGACAGAGACCCAGTACTTC. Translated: CASTNPSGTETQYF.

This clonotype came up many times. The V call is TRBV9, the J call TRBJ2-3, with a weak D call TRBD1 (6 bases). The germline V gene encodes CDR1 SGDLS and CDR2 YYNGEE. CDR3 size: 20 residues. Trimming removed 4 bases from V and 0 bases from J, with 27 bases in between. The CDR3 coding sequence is TGTGCCAGCAGCTCCCCCCTCCTCCCTTTGGTGGGGGCTAGCACAGATACGCAGTATTTT. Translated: CASSSPLLPLVGASTDTQYF.

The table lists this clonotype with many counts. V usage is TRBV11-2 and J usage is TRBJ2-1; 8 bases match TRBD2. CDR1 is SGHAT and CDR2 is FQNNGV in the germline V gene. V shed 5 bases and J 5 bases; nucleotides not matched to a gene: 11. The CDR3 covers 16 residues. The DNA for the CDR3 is TGTGCCAGCAGCCACCTACCGGGACTAGGGAACAATGAGCAGTTCTTC. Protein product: CASSHLPGLGNNEQFF.